This T cell receptor beta chain was identified in a study of OX40 agonist ivuxolimab in advanced cancers. As for the study in general: Patients received ivuxolimab, an intravenous treatment, every 2 weeks at 0.01 to 10 mg/kg. One patient with hepatocellular carcinoma and two with cutaneous melanoma, three in all, had partial responses. General study findings and limits: Clonal expansion among partial responders at 0.1-3.0 mg/kg ranked near the lowest.

Using immunoSEQ multiplex PCR, the repertoire was profiled, and TCRdb retains in-frame clones only, with some absent. The table shows tens of thousands of clones, with around nine tenths occurring only once. Regarding this clone: What it binds is not known.

The sequence was collected from an adult with an advanced solid tumor such as melanoma, head and neck, liver or kidney cancer. The specimen comprised CD4+ or CD8+ T cells sorted from blood, sampled in a trial of the OX40 agonist ivuxolimab.

The DNA of the CDR3 is TGTGCCAGCAGTTACACGACCCACAATGAGCAGTTCTTC. Translated, it gives CASSYTTHNEQFF. The chain employs TRBV6-6 and TRBJ2-1, with no clear D. Trimming cost V 2 bases and J 5 bases, with 7 bases left between them. The CDR3 has 13 amino acids. Germline CDR1 is MNHNY and CDR2 is SVGAGI (reference sequence).